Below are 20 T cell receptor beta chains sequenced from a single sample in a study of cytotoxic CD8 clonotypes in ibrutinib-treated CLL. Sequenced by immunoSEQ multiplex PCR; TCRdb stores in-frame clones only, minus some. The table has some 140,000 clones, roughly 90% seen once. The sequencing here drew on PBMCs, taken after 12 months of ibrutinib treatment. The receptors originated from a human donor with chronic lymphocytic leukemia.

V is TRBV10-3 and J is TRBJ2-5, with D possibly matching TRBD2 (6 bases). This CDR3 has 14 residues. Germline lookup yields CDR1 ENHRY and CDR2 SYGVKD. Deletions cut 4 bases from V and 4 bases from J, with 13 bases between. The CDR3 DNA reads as TGTGCCATCAGTGCGGGAGAGGTCGGAGAGACCCAGTACTTC. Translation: CAISAGEVGETQYF.

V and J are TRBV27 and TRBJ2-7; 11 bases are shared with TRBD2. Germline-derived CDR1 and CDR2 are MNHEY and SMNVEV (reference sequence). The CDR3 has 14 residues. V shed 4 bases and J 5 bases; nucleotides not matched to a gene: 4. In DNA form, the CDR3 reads TGTGCCAGCAGTTCTAGCGGGAGGTCGCACGAGCAGTACTTC. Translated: CASSSSGRSHEQYF.

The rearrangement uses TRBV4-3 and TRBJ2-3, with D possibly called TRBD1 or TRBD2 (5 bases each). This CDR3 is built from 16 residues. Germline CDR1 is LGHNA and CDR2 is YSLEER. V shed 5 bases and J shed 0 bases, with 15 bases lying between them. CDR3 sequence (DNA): TGCGCCAGCAGCGTATCACAGGACTCAAGCACAGATACGCAGTATTTT. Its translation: CASSVSQDSSTDTQYF.

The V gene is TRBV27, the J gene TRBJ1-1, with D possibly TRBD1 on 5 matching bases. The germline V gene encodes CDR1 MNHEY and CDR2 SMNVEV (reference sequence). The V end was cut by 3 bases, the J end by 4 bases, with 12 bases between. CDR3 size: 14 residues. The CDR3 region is CASSLIGEGTEAFF. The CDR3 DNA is TGTGCCAGCAGTTTGATAGGGGAGGGCACTGAAGCTTTCTTT.

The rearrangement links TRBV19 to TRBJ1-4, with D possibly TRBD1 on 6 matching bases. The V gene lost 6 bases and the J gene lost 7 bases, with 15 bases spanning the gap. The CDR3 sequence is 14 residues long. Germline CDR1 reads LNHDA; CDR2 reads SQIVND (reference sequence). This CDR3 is CASSQQTGAEKLFF. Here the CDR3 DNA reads TGTGCCAGTAGCCAACAGACAGGTGCTGAAAAACTGTTTTTT.

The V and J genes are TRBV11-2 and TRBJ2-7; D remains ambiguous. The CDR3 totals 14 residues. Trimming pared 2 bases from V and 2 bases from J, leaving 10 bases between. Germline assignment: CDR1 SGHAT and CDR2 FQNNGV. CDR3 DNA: TGTGCCAGCAGCTTATCATCTCCTACCTACGAGCAGTACTTC. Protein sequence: CASSLSSPTYEQYF.

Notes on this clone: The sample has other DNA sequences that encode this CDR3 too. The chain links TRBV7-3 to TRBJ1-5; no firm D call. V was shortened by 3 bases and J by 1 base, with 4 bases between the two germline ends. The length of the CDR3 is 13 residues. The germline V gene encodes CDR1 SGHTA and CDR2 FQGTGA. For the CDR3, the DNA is TGTGCCAGCAGCTTGACGAGCAATCAGCCCCAGCATTTT. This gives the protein CASSLTSNQPQHF. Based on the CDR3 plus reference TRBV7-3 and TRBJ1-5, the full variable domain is GAGVSQTPSNKVTEKGKYVELRCDPISGHTALYWYRQSLGQGPEFLIYFQGTGAADDSGLPNDRFFAVRPEGSVSTLKIQRTERGDSAVYLCASSLTSNQPQHFGDGTRLSIL.

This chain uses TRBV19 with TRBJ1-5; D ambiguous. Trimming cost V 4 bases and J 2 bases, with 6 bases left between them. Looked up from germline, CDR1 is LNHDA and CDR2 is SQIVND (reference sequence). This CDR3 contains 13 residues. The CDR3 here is CASSNGGNQPQHF. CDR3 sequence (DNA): TGTGCCAGTAGTAATGGGGGCAATCAGCCCCAGCATTTT. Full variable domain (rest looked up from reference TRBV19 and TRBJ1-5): DGGITQSPKYLFRKEGQNVTLSCEQNLNHDAMYWYRQDPGQGLRLIYYSQIVNDFQKGDIAEGYSVSREKKESFPLTVTSAQKNPTAFYLCASSNGGNQPQHFGDGTRLSIL.

The CDR3 nucleotides are TGTGCCAGCATTGAGGGCACTGAAGCTTTCTTT. Residues: CASIEGTEAFF. V and J are TRBV28 and TRBJ1-1; D ambiguous. The CDR3 spans 11 residues. Germline V gene lookup returns CDR1 MDHEN and CDR2 SYDVKM. Trimming stripped 7 bases from V and 4 bases from J, with 7 bases between.

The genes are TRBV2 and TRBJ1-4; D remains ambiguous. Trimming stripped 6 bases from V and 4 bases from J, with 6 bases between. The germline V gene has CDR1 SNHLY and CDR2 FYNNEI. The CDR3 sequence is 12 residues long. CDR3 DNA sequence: TGTGCCAGCAGGACGAGTAATGAAAAACTGTTTTTT. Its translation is CASRTSNEKLFF. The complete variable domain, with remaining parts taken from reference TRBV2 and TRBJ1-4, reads EPEVTQTPSHQVTQMGQEVILRCVPISNHLYFYWYRQILGQKVEFLVSFYNNEISEKSEIFDDQFSVERPDGSNFTLKIRSTKLEDSAMYFCASRTSNEKLFFGSGTQLSVL.

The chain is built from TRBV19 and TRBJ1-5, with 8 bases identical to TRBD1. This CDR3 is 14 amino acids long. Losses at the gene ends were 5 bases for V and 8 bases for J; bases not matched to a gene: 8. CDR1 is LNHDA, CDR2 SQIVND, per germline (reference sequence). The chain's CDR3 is CASSSDRAGEPQHF. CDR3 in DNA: TGTGCCAGTAGTTCGGACAGGGCCGGTGAGCCCCAGCATTTT.

CDR3 DNA: TGCAGTGCTTTTAAGTGGGGAGAGCAGTACTTC. Translation gives CSAFKWGEQYF. V usage is TRBV20-1 and J usage is TRBJ2-7; D remains unclear. The CDR3 sequence is 11 residues long. V dropped 5 bases and J dropped 7 bases, with 12 bases sitting between them. The germline CDR1 and CDR2 sequences are DFQATT and SNEGSKA (reference sequence).

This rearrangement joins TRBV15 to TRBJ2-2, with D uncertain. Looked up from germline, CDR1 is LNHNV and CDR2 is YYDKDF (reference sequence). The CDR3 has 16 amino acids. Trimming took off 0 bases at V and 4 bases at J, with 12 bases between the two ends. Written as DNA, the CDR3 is TGTGCCACCAGCAGAGATATTAGTTTGGGCACCGGGGAGCTGTTTTTT. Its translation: CATSRDISLGTGELFF.

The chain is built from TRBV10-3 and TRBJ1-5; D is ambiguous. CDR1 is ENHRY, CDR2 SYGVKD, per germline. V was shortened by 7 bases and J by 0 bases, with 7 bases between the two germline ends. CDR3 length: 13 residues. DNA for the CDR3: TGTGCCATCAAAGGAGATAGCAATCAGCCCCAGCATTTT. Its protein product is CAIKGDSNQPQHF.

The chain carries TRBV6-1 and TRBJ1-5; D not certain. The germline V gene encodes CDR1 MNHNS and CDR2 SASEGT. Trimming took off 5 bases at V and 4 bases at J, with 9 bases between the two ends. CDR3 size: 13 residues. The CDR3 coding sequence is TGTGCCAGCAGTTTTCAACAGAATCAGCCCCAGCATTTT. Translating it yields CASSFQQNQPQHF.

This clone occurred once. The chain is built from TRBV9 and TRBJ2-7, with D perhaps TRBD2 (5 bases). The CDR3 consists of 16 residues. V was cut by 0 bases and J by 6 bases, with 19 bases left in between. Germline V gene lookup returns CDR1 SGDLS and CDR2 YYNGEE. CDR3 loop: CASSVGSGNTESEQYF. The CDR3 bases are TGTGCCAGCAGCGTAGGCAGCGGAAACACTGAGTCCGAGCAGTACTTC.

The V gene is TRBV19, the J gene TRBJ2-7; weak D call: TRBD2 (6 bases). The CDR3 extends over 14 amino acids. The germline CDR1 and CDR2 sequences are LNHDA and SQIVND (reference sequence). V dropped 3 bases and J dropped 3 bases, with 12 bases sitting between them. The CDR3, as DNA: TGTGCCAGTAGTATCGGGACGGGGGTCTACGAGCAGTACTTC. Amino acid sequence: CASSIGTGVYEQYF. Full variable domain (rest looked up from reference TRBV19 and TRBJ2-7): DGGITQSPKYLFRKEGQNVTLSCEQNLNHDAMYWYRQDPGQGLRLIYYSQIVNDFQKGDIAEGYSVSREKKESFPLTVTSAQKNPTAFYLCASSIGTGVYEQYFGPGTRLTVT.

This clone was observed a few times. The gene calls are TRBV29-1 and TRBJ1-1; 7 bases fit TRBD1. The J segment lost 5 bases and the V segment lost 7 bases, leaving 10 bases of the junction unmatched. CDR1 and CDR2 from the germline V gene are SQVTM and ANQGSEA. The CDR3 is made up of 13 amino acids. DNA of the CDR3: TGCAGCGGACATACAGGGGTTGGGACTGAAGCTTTCTTT. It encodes CSGHTGVGTEAFF.

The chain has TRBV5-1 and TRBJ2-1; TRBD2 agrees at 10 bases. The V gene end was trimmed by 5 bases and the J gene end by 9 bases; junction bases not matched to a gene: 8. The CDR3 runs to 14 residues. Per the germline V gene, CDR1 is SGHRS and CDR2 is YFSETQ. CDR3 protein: CASRYLAGDGEQFF. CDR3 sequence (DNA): TGCGCCAGCAGATATCTAGCGGGAGACGGTGAGCAGTTCTTC. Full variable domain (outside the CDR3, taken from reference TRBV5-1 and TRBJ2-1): KAGVTQTPRYLIKTRGQQVTLSCSPISGHRSVSWYQQTPGQGLQFLFEYFSETQRNKGNFPGRFSGRQFSNSRSEMNVSTLELGDSALYLCASRYLAGDGEQFFGPGTRLTVL.

The DNA for the CDR3 is TGTGCCATCAGTGACTCAAGGACAGGGTCTGGAAACACCATATATTTT. Translating it yields CAISDSRTGSGNTIYF. This chain uses TRBV10-3 with TRBJ1-3; 8 bases line up with TRBD1. Germline V gene sequence: CDR1 ENHRY, CDR2 SYGVKD. The CDR3 covers 16 residues. Trimming removed 3 bases from V and 1 base from J; junction bases left unmatched: 5.